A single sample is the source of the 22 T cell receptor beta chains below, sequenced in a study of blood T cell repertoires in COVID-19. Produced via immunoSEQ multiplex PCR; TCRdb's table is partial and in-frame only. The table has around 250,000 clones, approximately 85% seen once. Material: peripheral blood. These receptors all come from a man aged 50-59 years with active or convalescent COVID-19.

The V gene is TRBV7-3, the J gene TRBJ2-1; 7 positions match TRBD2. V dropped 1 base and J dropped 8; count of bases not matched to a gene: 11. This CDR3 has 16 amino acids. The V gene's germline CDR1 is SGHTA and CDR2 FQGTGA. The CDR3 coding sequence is TGTGCCAGCAGCTTAAGTCCCACTAGCGAGTTTGATGAGCAGTTCTTC. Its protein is CASSLSPTSEFDEQFF.

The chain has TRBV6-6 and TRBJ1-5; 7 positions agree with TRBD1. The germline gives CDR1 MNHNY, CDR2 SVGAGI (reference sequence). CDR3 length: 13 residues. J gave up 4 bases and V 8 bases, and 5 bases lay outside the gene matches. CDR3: CASWDSQNQPQHF. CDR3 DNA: TGTGCCAGCTGGGACAGCCAGAATCAGCCCCAGCATTTT.

CDR3: CASSQQQGWGANYGYTF. CDR3 DNA: TGTGCCAGCAGTCAACAACAGGGATGGGGCGCTAACTATGGCTACACCTTC. V gene TRBV6-6 combines with J gene TRBJ1-2; D perhaps matches TRBD1 (6 bases). Germline V CDR1 and CDR2: MNHNY, SVGAGI (reference sequence). Trimming cost V 5 bases and J 0 bases, with 19 bases left between them. The CDR3 loop spans 17 amino acids.

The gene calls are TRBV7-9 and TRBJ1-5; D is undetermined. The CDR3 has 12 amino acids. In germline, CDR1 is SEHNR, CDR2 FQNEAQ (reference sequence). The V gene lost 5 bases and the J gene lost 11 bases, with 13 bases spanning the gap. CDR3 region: CASSPDGRTQHF. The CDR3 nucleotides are TGTGCCAGCAGCCCCGATGGGAGGACCCAGCATTTT.

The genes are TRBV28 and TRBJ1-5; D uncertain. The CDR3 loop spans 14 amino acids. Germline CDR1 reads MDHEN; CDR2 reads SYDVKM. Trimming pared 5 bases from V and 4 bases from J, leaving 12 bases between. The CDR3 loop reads CASSLWSGNQPQHF. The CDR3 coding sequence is TGTGCCAGCAGTCTCTGGAGCGGGAATCAGCCCCAGCATTTT.

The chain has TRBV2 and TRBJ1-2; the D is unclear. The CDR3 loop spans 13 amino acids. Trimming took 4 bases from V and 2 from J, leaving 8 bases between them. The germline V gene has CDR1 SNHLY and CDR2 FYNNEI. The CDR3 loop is CASSGQENYGYTF. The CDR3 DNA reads TGTGCCAGCAGTGGGCAAGAAAACTATGGCTACACCTTC.

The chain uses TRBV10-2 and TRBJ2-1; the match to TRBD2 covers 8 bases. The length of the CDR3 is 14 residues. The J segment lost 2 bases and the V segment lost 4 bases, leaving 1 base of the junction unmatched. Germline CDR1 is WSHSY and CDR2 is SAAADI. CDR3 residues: CASSVAGTYNEQFF. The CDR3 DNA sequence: TGCGCCAGCAGTGTAGCGGGAACCTACAATGAGCAGTTCTTC.

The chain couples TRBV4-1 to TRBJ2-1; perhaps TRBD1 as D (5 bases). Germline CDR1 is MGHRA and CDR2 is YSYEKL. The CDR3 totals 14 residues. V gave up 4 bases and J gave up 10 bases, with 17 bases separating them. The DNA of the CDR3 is TGCGCCAGCAGCCCGCAGCTAGGGGCAGGAGAGCAGTTCTTC. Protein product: CASSPQLGAGEQFF.

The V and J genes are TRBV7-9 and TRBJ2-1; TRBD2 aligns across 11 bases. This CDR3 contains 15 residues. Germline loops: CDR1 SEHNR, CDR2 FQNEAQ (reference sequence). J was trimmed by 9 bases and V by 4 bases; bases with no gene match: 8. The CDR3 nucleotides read TGTGCCAGCAGCTCCATAGCGGGAGGGAAGAGTGAGCAGTTCTTC. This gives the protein CASSSIAGGKSEQFF.

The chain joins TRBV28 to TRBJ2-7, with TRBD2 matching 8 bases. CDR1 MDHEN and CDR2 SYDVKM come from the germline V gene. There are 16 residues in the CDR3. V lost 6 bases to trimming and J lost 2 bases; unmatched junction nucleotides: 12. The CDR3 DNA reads TGTGCCAGCAGCACCGGGGGGGGCACATTAACCTACGAGCAGTACTTC. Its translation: CASSTGGGTLTYEQYF.

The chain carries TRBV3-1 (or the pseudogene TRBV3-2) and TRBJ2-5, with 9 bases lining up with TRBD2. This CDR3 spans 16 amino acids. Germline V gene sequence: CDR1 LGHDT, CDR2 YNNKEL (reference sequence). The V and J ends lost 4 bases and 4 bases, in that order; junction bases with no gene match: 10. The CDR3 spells CASSRGVAGEGETQYF. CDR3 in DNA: TGTGCCAGCAGCCGAGGGGTAGCGGGAGAGGGAGAGACCCAGTACTTC.

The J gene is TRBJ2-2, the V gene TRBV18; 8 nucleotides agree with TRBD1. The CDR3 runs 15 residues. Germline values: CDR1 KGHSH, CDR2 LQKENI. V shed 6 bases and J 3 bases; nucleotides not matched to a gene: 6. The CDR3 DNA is TGTGCCAGCTCGCCAGGGGGCGCTGACACCGGGGAGCTGTTTTTT. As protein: CASSPGGADTGELFF.

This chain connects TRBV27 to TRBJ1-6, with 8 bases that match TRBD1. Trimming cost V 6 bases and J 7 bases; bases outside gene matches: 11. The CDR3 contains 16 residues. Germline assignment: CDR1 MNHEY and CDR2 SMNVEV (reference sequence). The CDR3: CASRPQGAVRNSPLHF. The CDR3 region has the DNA TGTGCCAGCAGGCCCCAGGGGGCGGTAAGAAATTCACCCCTCCACTTT.

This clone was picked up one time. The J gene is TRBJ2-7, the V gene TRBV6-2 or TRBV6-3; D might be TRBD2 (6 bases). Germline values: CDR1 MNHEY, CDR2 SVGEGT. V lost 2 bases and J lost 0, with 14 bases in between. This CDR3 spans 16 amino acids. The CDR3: CASSYGGAGVSYEQYF. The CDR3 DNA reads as TGTGCCAGCAGTTACGGTGGAGCGGGTGTCTCCTACGAGCAGTACTTC.

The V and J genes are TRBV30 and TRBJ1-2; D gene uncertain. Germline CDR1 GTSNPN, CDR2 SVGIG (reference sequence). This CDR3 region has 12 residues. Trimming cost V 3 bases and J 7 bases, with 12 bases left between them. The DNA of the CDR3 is TGTGCCTGGAGATCTGGACTTCTTGGCTACACCTTC. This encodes CAWRSGLLGYTF.

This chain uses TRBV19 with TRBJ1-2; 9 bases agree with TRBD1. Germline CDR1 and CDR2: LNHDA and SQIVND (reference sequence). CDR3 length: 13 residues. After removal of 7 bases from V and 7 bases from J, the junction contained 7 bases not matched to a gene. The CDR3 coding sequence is TGTGCCAGTATACCGGGACAGGGAGGTGGCTACACCTTC. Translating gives CASIPGQGGGYTF. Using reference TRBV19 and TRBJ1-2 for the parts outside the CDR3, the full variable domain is DGGITQSPKYLFRKEGQNVTLSCEQNLNHDAMYWYRQDPGQGLRLIYYSQIVNDFQKGDIAEGYSVSREKKESFPLTVTSAQKNPTAFYLCASIPGQGGGYTFGSGTRLTVV.

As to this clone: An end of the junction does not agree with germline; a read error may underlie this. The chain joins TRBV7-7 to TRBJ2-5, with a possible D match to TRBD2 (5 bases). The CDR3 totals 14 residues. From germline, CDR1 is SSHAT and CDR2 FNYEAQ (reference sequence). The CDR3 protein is CASSPRGARETQYF. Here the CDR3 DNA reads TGTGCTAGCAGCCCACGGGGAGCAAGAGAGACCCAGTACTTC.

The CDR3 DNA is TGTGCCAGCGGGTTAAGGGGACAGGTACCCTACGAGCAGTACTTC. Translation: CASGLRGQVPYEQYF. This chain connects TRBV6-5 to TRBJ2-7, with 8 bases fitting TRBD1. The V segment lost 8 bases and the J segment 2 bases; nucleotides outside the gene matches: 11. CDR3 length equals 15 residues. The V gene's germline CDR1 is MNHEY and CDR2 SVGAGI.

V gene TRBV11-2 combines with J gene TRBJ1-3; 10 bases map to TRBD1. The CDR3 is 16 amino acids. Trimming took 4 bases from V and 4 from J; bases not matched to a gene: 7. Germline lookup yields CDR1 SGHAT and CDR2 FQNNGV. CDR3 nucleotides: TGTGCCAGCAGCTACGCCGGACAGGGGGGGGGAAACACCATATATTTT. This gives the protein CASSYAGQGGGNTIYF.

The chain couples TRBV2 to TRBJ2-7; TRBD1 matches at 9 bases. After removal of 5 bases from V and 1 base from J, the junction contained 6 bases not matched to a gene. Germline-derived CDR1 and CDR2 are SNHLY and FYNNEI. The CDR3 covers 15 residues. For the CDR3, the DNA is TGTGCCAGCAGTCCCGACAGGGGGGTTTCCTACGAGCAGTACTTC. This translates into CASSPDRGVSYEQYF.

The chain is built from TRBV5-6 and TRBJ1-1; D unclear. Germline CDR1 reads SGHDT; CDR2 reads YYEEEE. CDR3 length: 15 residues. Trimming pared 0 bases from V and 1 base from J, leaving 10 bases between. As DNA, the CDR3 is TGTGCCAGCAGCTTGGGGTTTTTCGGGAACACTGAAGCTTTCTTT. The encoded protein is CASSLGFFGNTEAFF.

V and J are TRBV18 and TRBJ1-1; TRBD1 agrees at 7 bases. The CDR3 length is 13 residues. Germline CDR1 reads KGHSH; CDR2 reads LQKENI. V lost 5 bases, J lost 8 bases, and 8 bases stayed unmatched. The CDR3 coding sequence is TGTGCCAGCTCATCGGGACAGAACATCGAAGCTTTCTTT. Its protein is CASSSGQNIEAFF.